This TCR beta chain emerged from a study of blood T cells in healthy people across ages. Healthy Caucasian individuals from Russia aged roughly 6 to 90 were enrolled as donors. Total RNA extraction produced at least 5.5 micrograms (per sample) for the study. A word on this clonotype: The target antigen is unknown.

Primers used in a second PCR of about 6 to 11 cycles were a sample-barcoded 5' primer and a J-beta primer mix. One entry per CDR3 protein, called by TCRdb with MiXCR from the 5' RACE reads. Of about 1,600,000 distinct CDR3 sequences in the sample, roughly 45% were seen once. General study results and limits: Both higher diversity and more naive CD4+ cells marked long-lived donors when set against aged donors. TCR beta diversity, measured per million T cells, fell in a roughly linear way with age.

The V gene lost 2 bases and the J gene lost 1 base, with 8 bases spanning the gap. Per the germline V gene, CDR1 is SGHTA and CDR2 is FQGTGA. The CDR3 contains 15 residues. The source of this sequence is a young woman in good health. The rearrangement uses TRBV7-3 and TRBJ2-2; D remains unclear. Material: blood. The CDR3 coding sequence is TGTGCCAGCAGCTTATCGTCCAGGAACACCGGGGAGCTGTTTTTT. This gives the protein CASSLSSRNTGELFF.